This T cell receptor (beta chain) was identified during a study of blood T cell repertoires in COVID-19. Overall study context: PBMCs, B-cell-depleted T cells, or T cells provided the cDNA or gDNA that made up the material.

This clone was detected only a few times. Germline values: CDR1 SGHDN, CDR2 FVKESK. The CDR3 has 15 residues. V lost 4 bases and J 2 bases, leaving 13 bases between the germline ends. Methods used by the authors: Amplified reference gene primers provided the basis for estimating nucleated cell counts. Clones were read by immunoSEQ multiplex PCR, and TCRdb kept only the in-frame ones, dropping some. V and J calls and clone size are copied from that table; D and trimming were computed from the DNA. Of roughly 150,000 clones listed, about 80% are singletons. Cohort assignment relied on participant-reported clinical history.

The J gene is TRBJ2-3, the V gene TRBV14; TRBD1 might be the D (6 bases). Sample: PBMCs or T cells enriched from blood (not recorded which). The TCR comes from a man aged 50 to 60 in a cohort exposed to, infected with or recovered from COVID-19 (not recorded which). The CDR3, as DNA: TGTGCCAGCAGCCGTAGACAGGCCGTCACAGATACGCAGTATTTT. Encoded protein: CASSRRQAVTDTQYF. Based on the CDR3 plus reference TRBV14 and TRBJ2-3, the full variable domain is EAGVTQFPSHSVIEKGQTVTLRCDPISGHDNLYWYRRVMGKEIKFLLHFVKESKQDESGMPNNRFLAERTGGTYSTLKVQPAELEDSGVYFCASSRRQAVTDTQYFGPGTRLTVL.